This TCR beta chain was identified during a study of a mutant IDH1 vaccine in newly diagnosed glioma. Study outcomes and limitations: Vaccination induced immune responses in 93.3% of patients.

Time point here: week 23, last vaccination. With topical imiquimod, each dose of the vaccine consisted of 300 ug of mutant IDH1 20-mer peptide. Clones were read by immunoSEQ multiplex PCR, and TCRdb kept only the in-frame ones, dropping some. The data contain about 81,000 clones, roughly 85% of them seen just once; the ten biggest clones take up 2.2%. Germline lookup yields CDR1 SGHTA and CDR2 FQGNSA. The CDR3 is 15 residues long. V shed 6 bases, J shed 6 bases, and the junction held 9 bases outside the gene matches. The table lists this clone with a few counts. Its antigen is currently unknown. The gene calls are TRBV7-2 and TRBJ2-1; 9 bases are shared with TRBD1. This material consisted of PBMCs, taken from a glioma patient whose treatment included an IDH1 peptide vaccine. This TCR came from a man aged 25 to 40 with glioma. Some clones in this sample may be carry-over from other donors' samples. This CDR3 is CASRPGTGLSNEQFF. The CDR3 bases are TGTGCCAGCAGGCCCGGGACAGGGCTCAGCAATGAGCAGTTCTTC.